Listed below are T cell receptor beta chains from one sample, sequenced in a study of T-cell reconstitution after alpha-beta-depleted transplantation in children. TCRdb analysed the PCR reads with MiXCR anew, one entry per CDR3 protein. The table includes some 120,000 distinct CDR3 sequences, 23% detected once. This specimen was PBMCs, mostly from graft donor cells, taken 180 days after TCRalphabeta/CD19-depleted stem cell transplant. The source of these receptors is a male patient aged 2-9 years who had a stem cell transplant for chronic granulomatous disease, so the T cells may come from the graft donor. Each CDR3 is given with its conserved first and last residue. A D gene is named only where the DNA matches it firmly. Clone size is not always given. Where it is, it says once, few, many or a class for expanded clones.

clone size: many; V gene: TRBV29-1; J gene: TRBJ2-1; D gene: TRBD2; CDR3 DNA: TGCAGCGTTGCCGGCGGGAGGATGAATGAGCAGTTCTTC; CDR3 protein: CSVAGGRMNEQFF
clone size: -; V gene: TRBV6-1; J gene: TRBJ2-7; D gene: TRBD1; CDR3 DNA: TGTGCCAGCAGTCAGGGACAGGGAACAACCTACGAGCAGTACTTC; CDR3 protein: CASSQGQGTTYEQYF
clone size: many; V gene: TRBV7-2; J gene: TRBJ2-3; D gene: -; CDR3 DNA: TGTGCCAGCAGCTTAGCCGGAGGAGATACGCAGTATTTT; CDR3 protein: CASSLAGGDTQYF
clone size: few; V gene: TRBV6-5; J gene: TRBJ2-1; D gene: -; CDR3 DNA: TGTGCCAGCAGTTACTCGGCGTCTAGCCGGTACAATGAGCAGTTCTTC; CDR3 protein: CASSYSASSRYNEQFF
clone size: -; V gene: TRBV20-1; J gene: TRBJ2-7; D gene: TRBD1; CDR3 DNA: TGCAGTGCTAGGACCGCGACAGGGACGTCATACGAGCAGTACTTC; CDR3 protein: CSARTATGTSYEQYF
clone size: few; V gene: TRBV5-1; J gene: TRBJ2-1; D gene: -; CDR3 DNA: TGCGCCAGCAGCTTGAGGCAGGGTGCCTACAATGAGCAGTTCTTC; CDR3 protein: CASSLRQGAYNEQFF
clone size: -; V gene: TRBV5-1; J gene: TRBJ2-7; D gene: TRBD1; CDR3 DNA: TGCGCCAGCAGGAAAGGGGGCGACGAGCAGTACTTC; CDR3 protein: CASRKGGDEQYF
clone size: many; V gene: TRBV7-9; J gene: TRBJ2-2; D gene: -; CDR3 DNA: TGTGCCAGCAGCTCCTCAAGGGAGAGCACCGGGGAGCTGTTTTTT; CDR3 protein: CASSSSRESTGELFF
clone size: -; V gene: TRBV5-1; J gene: TRBJ2-1; D gene: TRBD2; CDR3 DNA: TGCGCCAGCAGCCCCGGGACTAGCGGGACTAGCTCCTACAATGAGCAGTTCTTC; CDR3 protein: CASSPGTSGTSSYNEQFF
clone size: many; V gene: TRBV20-1; J gene: TRBJ1-5; D gene: -; CDR3 DNA: TGCAGTGCAGGTCGACAGTCAAATCAGCCCCAGCATTTT; CDR3 protein: CSAGRQSNQPQHF
clone size: many; V gene: TRBV20-1; J gene: TRBJ2-7; D gene: -; CDR3 DNA: TGCAGTGCCGAGAGGCGGCTCTACGAGCAGTACTTC; CDR3 protein: CSAERRLYEQYF
clone size: many; V gene: TRBV29-1; J gene: TRBJ2-7; D gene: -; CDR3 DNA: TGCAGCGTTGTGACCGATTACGAGCAGTACTTC; CDR3 protein: CSVVTDYEQYF
clone size: many; V gene: TRBV2; J gene: TRBJ2-5; D gene: -; CDR3 DNA: TGTGCCAGCAGTGAAGAGGGTGGGCCCCGAGAGACCCAGTACTTC; CDR3 protein: CASSEEGGPRETQYF
clone size: few; V gene: TRBV5-1; J gene: TRBJ2-1; D gene: TRBD2; CDR3 DNA: TGCGCCAGCGGTAGCGGGAGAGAGGATGAGCAGTTCTTC; CDR3 protein: CASGSGREDEQFF
clone size: many; V gene: TRBV12-5; J gene: TRBJ1-5; D gene: -; CDR3 DNA: TGTGCTAGTGGTTTGGAGGGGCGTAATCAGCCCCAGCATTTT; CDR3 protein: CASGLEGRNQPQHF
clone size: many; V gene: TRBV7-3; J gene: TRBJ2-7; D gene: -; CDR3 DNA: TGTGCCAGCAGCTTAACTTCGGGGCCCGCCTACGAGCAGTACTTC; CDR3 protein: CASSLTSGPAYEQYF
clone size: -; V gene: TRBV10-3; J gene: TRBJ1-3; D gene: -; CDR3 DNA: TGTGCCATCAGTGAGAAGGAGGCCGGAAACACCATATATTTT; CDR3 protein: CAISEKEAGNTIYF